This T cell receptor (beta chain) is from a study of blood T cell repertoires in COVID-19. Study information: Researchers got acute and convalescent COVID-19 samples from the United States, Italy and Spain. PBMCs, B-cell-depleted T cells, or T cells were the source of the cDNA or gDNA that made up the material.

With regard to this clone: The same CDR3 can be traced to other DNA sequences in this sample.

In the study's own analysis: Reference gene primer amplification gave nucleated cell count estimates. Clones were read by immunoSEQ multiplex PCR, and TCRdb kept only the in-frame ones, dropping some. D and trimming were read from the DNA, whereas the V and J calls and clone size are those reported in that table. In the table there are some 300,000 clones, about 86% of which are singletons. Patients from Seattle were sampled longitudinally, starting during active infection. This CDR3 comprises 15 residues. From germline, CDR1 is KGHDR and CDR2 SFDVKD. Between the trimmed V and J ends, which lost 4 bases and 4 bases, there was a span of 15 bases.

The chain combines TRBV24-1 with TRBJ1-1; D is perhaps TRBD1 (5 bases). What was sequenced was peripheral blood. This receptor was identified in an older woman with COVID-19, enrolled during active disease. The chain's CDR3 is CATSDPRQGGTEAFF. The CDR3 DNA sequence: TGTGCCACCAGTGACCCCCGGCAGGGCGGCACTGAAGCTTTCTTT.